The sample holds many counts of the clone carrying this T cell receptor (beta chain). Its antigen is undetermined. The CDR3 regions of TCR beta were amplified from RNA transcripts. The TCR CDR3 was amplified in a first-round RT-PCR using the HTBI primer set. TCRdb re-called the multiplex PCR reads through MiXCR, storing one row per CDR3 protein. This sample yields some 700,000 distinct CDR3 sequences, of which 17% are seen a single time; around 16% belongs to the top ten. The record originates from a study of T cells in Graves' hyperthyroidism and ophthalmopathy. About the study: Peripheral blood draws took place at initial diagnosis, ahead of any treatment.

Study-level results: Most clonotypes expanded in the thyroid (above 0.001) were also present in blood. Classification by a 13 V-J model distinguished ophthalmopathy from stable hyperthyroidism.

Out of approximately 10 ml of fresh peripheral blood came the PBMCs. Sequencing was performed on blood. This TCR was sampled from a man over 45 with Graves' hyperthyroidism.

The CDR3, as DNA: TGTGCCAGCAGTTTACAGGGACCCGGCTCCTACGAGCAGTACTTC. Amino acid sequence: CASSLQGPGSYEQYF. V and J are TRBV6-5 and TRBJ2-7; TRBD1 is a possible D gene (6 bases). This CDR3 has 15 residues. V was trimmed by 4 bases and J by 0 bases, leaving 13 bases between them. Germline assignment: CDR1 MNHEY and CDR2 SVGAGI.